Listed here is a single T cell receptor (beta chain). This entry is derived from a study of blood T cell repertoires in COVID-19. As for the study in general: Nucleic acid was either cDNA or gDNA, and it came from T cells, B-cell-depleted T cells, or PBMCs.

Using immunoSEQ multiplex PCR, the repertoire was profiled, and TCRdb retains in-frame clones only, with some absent. The table lists tens of thousands of clones, 90% of them singletons. The V end was cut by 5 bases, the J end by 8 bases, with 15 bases between. Germline CDR1 and CDR2: SGHTA and FQGNSA. The CDR3 is 13 residues long. This sequence joins TRBV7-2 and TRBJ1-2; no clear D gene. The receptor comes from a woman older than 75 with active or convalescent COVID-19. The material sequenced was peripheral blood. CDR3 loop: CASSRLGAGGYTF. The CDR3 DNA reads TGTGCCAGCAGCCGGCTGGGCGCGGGGGGCTACACCTTC.